These 19 T cell receptor beta chains came from one sample sequenced in a study of identical twins. TCRdb fed the 5' RACE reads into MiXCR, producing one record per CDR3 protein. The sample consists of 200,000 to 250,000 distinct CDR3 sequences, 7% of them appearing once. These data also formed part of another study, on yellow fever vaccine responses in identical twins.

The sequencing sample was made of memory (CD45RO+) T cells sorted from blood. These receptors were obtained from a woman between 18 and 29 years old in good health.

This clonotype occurred many times. The chain is built from TRBV5-1 and TRBJ2-2; D ambiguous. Per germline, CDR1 SGHRS and CDR2 YFSETQ. The CDR3 extends over 14 amino acids. V lost 1 base and J 3 bases, leaving 7 bases between the germline ends. The CDR3 region is CASSLRADTGELFF. The CDR3, as DNA: TGCGCCAGCAGCTTGCGGGCGGACACCGGGGAGCTGTTTTTT.

The V gene is TRBV21-1, the J gene TRBJ2-1; TRBD2 is the table's D call, not checked against the DNA. TRBV21-1 is reported as a pseudogene. The CDR3 contains 17 residues. The CDR3 loop is CASSIRDCKSSYNEQFF. The CDR3 coding sequence is TGTGCCAGCAGCATCCGGGACTGCAAGAGCTCCTACAATGAGCAGTTCTTC.

The chain joins TRBV28 to TRBJ2-1; 14 nucleotides align to TRBD2. V trimming: 3 bases; J trimming: 9 bases; junction bases outside the gene matches: 16. This CDR3 is 19 amino acids long. Germline assignment: CDR1 MDHEN and CDR2 SYDVKM. DNA for the CDR3: TGTGCCAGCAGTTTTTATGCGACTAGCGGGAGGGCCGGGTCTGGTGAGCAGTTCTTC. This encodes CASSFYATSGRAGSGEQFF. The full variable domain, in which reference TRBV28 and TRBJ2-1 provide the parts outside the CDR3, is DVKVTQSSRYLVKRTGEKVFLECVQDMDHENMFWYRQDPGLGLRLIYFSYDVKMKEKGDIPEGYSVSREKKERFSLILESASTNQTSMYLCASSFYATSGRAGSGEQFFGPGTRLTVL.

This clonotype turned up a few times. The J gene is TRBJ2-1, the V gene TRBV20-1; TRBD1 is a possible D gene (6 bases). The CDR3 spans 14 residues. V was shortened by 2 bases and J by 10 bases, with 18 bases between the two germline ends. Germline CDR1 reads DFQATT; CDR2 reads SNEGSKA (reference sequence). Written as DNA, the CDR3 is TGCAGTGCTAGACGGACAGTACCATGGGGAGAGCAGTTCTTC. This translates into CSARRTVPWGEQFF.

This clonotype was counted at least ten times. This sequence joins TRBV5-1 and TRBJ1-4; 7 bases line up with TRBD1. With V trimmed by 0 bases and J by 4 bases, 3 bases remained unmatched. The germline V gene encodes CDR1 SGHRS and CDR2 YFSETQ. The CDR3 runs 15 residues. In DNA, the CDR3 is TGCGCCAGCAGCTTGGGGACAGGCAATAATGAAAAACTGTTTTTT. It is translated as CASSLGTGNNEKLFF.

V usage is TRBV3-1 and J usage is TRBJ1-1, with D hard to call. V was trimmed by 10 bases and J by 1 base, leaving 19 bases between them. Per the germline V gene, CDR1 is LGHDT and CDR2 is YNNKEL (reference sequence). There are 15 residues in the CDR3. The CDR3 nucleotides read TGTGCCACCTCCAAAGGTTCCCAGCCGAACACTGAAGCTTTCTTT. It specifies CATSKGSQPNTEAFF. Based on the CDR3 plus reference TRBV3-1 and TRBJ1-1, the full variable domain is DTAVSQTPKYLVTQMGNDKSIKCEQNLGHDTMYWYKQDSKKFLKIMFSYNNKELIINETVPNRFSPKSPDKAHLNLHINSLELGDSAVYFCATSKGSQPNTEAFFGQGTRLTVV.

This clonotype was found a few times. V is TRBV7-2 and J is TRBJ2-1, with TRBD2 identical over 10 bases. This CDR3 contains 17 residues. Germline CDR1 and CDR2: SGHTA and FQGNSA. V shed 3 bases, J shed 7 bases, and the junction held 12 bases outside the gene matches. The CDR3 bases are TGTGCCAGCAGCTTGTGGACTAGCGGTAGTGGTCGGAATGAGCAGTTCTTC. Amino acids: CASSLWTSGSGRNEQFF.

This clonotype was observed many times. The J gene is TRBJ1-6, the V gene TRBV5-1; 8 nucleotides align to TRBD1. With 2 bases clipped from V and 5 bases from J, the junction kept 3 bases outside the gene matches. The CDR3 consists of 15 residues. CDR1 and CDR2 (germline): SGHRS, YFSETQ. DNA of the CDR3: TGCGCCAGCAGCTTACAGGGGGGTGATAATTCACCCCTCCACTTT. Translation gives CASSLQGGDNSPLHF.

The chain combines TRBV6-5 with TRBJ1-2; 8 nucleotides align to TRBD1. CDR3 length: 14 amino acids. Germline V gene data show CDR1 as MNHEY and CDR2 as SVGAGI. V trimming: 2 bases; J trimming: 7 bases; junction bases outside the gene matches: 6. CDR3 nucleotide sequence: TGTGCCAGCAGTTACCGAACTCAGGGGGCTGGCTACACCTTC. It specifies CASSYRTQGAGYTF.

This clonotype was counted many times. The chain uses TRBV7-8 and TRBJ2-3, with 9 nucleotides matching TRBD2. The CDR3 runs to 15 residues. V was pared by 3 bases and J by 6 bases, with 7 bases of the junction left unmatched. Germline CDR1 SGHVS, CDR2 FQNEAQ. CDR3 nucleotide sequence: TGTGCCAGCAGCTTCATTCTGGCGGGGGGGGATACGCAGTATTTT. It yields the protein CASSFILAGGDTQYF.

The chain recombines TRBV6-1 with TRBJ2-3; D tentatively reads TRBD1 or TRBD2 (5 bases each). Germline CDR1 reads MNHNS; CDR2 reads SASEGT. Trimming stripped 8 bases from V and 4 bases from J, with 16 bases between. The CDR3 totals 14 residues. Written as DNA, the CDR3 is TGTGCCAGCCGCCGGAGGCAGGGCGCAGATACGCAGTATTTT. It yields the protein CASRRRQGADTQYF.

This clonotype was seen at least ten times. The chain joins TRBV7-3 to TRBJ2-1; unclear D gene. The CDR3 contains 16 residues. Germline V gene sequence: CDR1 SGHTA, CDR2 FQGTGA. The V gene lost 3 bases and the J gene lost 2 bases, with 14 bases spanning the gap. The CDR3 DNA is TGTGCCAGCAGCTTCACTCTGGGATTTGCCTACAATGAGCAGTTCTTC. Translation gives CASSFTLGFAYNEQFF.

This clonotype appeared many times. The chain couples TRBV6-4 to TRBJ2-2; D not certain. V was shortened by 3 bases and J by 4 bases, with 6 bases between the two germline ends. Germline lookup yields CDR1 MRHNA and CDR2 SNTAGT. The CDR3 covers 13 residues. CDR3 residues: CASSETTTGELFF. In nucleotides, the CDR3 is TGTGCCAGCAGTGAGACAACCACCGGGGAGCTGTTTTTT.

The J gene is TRBJ2-1, the V gene TRBV28, with 10 bases identical to TRBD2. The germline V gene encodes CDR1 MDHEN and CDR2 SYDVKM. After removal of 10 bases from V and 0 bases from J, the junction contained 6 bases not matched to a gene. The CDR3 length is 15 residues. The CDR3 here is CATRASGSSYNEQFF. The CDR3 DNA follows: TGTGCCACCCGCGCTAGCGGGAGCTCCTACAATGAGCAGTTCTTC.

The chain combines TRBV5-1 with TRBJ1-6, with unresolved D. This CDR3 has 12 residues. Trimming stripped 6 bases from V and 7 bases from J, with 8 bases between. The germline V gene encodes CDR1 SGHRS and CDR2 YFSETQ. CDR3 sequence: CASKGSNSPLHF. CDR3 in DNA: TGCGCCAGCAAAGGCAGCAATTCACCCCTCCACTTT.

There are many counts of this clonotype. The CDR3, as DNA: TGTGCCAGCAGGGACGGGATAAGCAATGAGCAGTTCTTC. As protein: CASRDGISNEQFF. This chain joins TRBV2 and TRBJ2-1; D may be TRBD2 (5 bases). CDR1 is SNHLY and CDR2 is FYNNEI in the germline V gene. V was pared by 6 bases and J by 6 bases, with 12 bases between. This CDR3 region has 13 residues. The variable domain in full, completed from reference TRBV2 and TRBJ2-1, reads EPEVTQTPSHQVTQMGQEVILRCVPISNHLYFYWYRQILGQKVEFLVSFYNNEISEKSEIFDDQFSVERPDGSNFTLKIRSTKLEDSAMYFCASRDGISNEQFFGPGTRLTVL.

This clonotype came up a few times. The gene calls are TRBV3-1 and TRBJ2-1, with 7 bases that match TRBD2. J gave up 0 bases and V 2 bases, and 7 bases lay outside the gene matches. Per germline, CDR1 LGHDT and CDR2 YNNKEL (reference sequence). The CDR3 runs to 17 residues. CDR3 protein: CASSQNTRETSYNEQFF. CDR3 nucleotide sequence: TGTGCCAGCAGCCAAAATACGCGGGAGACCTCCTACAATGAGCAGTTCTTC.

This clonotype was counted only a few times. This chain uses TRBV29-1 with TRBJ2-7, with 9 bases aligning to TRBD1. This CDR3 contains 15 residues. With 8 bases clipped from V and 3 bases from J, the junction kept 14 bases outside the gene matches. From germline, CDR1 is SQVTM and CDR2 ANQGSEA. The CDR3, as DNA: TGCAGCCCCCGCTCCGGGACAGGGCACCACTACGAGCAGTACTTC. It encodes CSPRSGTGHHYEQYF.

J is TRBJ2-2 and V is TRBV11-3; D might be TRBD1 (6 bases). The germline CDR1 and CDR2 sequences are SGHNT and YENEEA. V was shortened by 2 bases and J by 6 bases, with 13 bases between the two germline ends. This CDR3 contains 15 residues. The CDR3 loop is CASSLHTGSAGELFF. In DNA, the CDR3 is TGTGCCAGCAGCTTACATACAGGGTCGGCCGGGGAGCTGTTTTTT.